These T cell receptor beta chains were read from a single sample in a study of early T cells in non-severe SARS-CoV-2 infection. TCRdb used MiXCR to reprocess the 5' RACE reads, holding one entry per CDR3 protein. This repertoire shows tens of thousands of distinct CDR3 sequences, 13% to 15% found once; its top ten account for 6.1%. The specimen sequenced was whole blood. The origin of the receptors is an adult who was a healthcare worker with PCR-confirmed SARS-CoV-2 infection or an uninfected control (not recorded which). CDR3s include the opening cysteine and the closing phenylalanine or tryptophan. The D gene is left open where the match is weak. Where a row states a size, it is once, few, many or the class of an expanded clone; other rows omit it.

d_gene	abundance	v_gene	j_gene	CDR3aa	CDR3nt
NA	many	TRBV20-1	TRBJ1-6	CSASDILGSPLHF	TGCAGTGCTAGCGATATTCTAGGTTCACCCCTCCACTTT
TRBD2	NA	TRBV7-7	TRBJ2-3	CASSLTAGGTDTQYF	TGTGCTAGCAGCTTGACAGCGGGGGGCACAGATACGCAGTATTTT
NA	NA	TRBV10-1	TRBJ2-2	CASSVRRSNTGELFF	TGCGCCAGCAGTGTGCGACGGTCGAACACCGGGGAGCTGTTTTTT
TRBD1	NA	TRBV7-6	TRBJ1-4	CASSLGGQVREKLFF	TGTGCCAGCAGCTTAGGGGGACAGGTACGGGAAAAACTGTTTTTT
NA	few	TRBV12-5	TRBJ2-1	CASGQASSDFSYNEQFF	TGTGCTAGTGGTCAGGCGTCTAGCGATTTTTCCTACAATGAGCAGTTCTTC
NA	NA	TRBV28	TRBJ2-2	CASRVPAWGTGELFF	TGTGCCAGCAGAGTTCCGGCATGGGGGACCGGGGAGCTGTTTTTT
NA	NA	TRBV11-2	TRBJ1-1	CASSLIQGNTEAFF	TGTGCCAGCAGCTTAATCCAGGGGAACACTGAAGCTTTCTTT
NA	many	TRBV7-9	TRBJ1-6	CASSLPDSPLHF	TGTGCCAGCAGCTTACCAGATTCACCCCTCCACTTT
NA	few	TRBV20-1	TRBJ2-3	CSARGFTDTQYF	TGCAGTGCTAGAGGGTTCACAGATACGCAGTATTTT
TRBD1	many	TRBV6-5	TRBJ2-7	CASSPGTGSEQYF	TGTGCCAGCAGTCCCGGGACAGGGAGCGAGCAGTACTTC
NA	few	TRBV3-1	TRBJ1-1	CASSSRATNTEAFF	TGTGCCAGCAGCTCCAGGGCCACCAACACTGAAGCTTTCTTT
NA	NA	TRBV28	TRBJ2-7	CASSFPRDSYEQYF	TGTGCCAGCAGTTTTCCCAGGGACTCCTACGAGCAGTACTTC
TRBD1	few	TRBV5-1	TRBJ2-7	CASSWTGAYEQYF	TGCGCCAGCAGCTGGACAGGGGCCTACGAGCAGTACTTC
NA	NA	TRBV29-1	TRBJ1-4	CSAGGADEKLFF	TGCAGCGCGGGGGGGGCTGATGAAAAACTGTTTTTT
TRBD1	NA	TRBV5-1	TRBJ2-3	CASSLRAGGLTDTQYF	TGCGCCAGCAGCTTGAGGGCAGGGGGCTTAACAGATACGCAGTATTTT
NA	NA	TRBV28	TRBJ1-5	CASSLGSYRNQPQHF	TGTGCCAGCAGTTTAGGGAGCTATCGCAATCAGCCCCAGCATTTT
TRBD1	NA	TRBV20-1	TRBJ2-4	CSARVEGTGGVLAKNIQYF	TGCAGTGCTAGAGTAGAAGGGACAGGGGGAGTGTTAGCCAAAAACATTCAGTACTTC
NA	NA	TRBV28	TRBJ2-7	CASSRQRSGVGEQYF	TGTGCCAGCAGTAGACAAAGGTCAGGGGTAGGCGAGCAGTACTTC
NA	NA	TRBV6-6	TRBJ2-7	CASARTDAYEQYF	TGTGCCAGCGCCCGGACCGACGCCTACGAGCAGTACTTC
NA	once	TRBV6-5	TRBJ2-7	CASSSPGDEQYF	TGTGCCAGCAGTTCCCCAGGGGACGAGCAGTACTTC
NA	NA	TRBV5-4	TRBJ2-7	CTSSLAGLGEQYF	TGTACCAGCAGCTTGGCAGGGCTGGGGGAGCAGTACTTC
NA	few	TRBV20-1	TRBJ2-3	CSARGGDFSTDTQYF	TGCAGTGCTAGAGGCGGGGACTTTAGCACAGATACGCAGTATTTT
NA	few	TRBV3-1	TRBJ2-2	CASSQAGAGTGELFF	TGTGCCAGCAGCCAAGCGGGGGCGGGGACCGGGGAGCTGTTTTTT
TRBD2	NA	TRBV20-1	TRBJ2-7	CSALSGGSYEQYF	TGCAGTGCCCTTAGCGGGGGGTCCTACGAGCAGTACTTC
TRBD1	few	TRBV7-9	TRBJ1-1	CASSLTGTNTEAFF	TGTGCCAGCAGCTTGACAGGGACGAACACTGAAGCTTTCTTT
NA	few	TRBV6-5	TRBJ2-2	CASSWARNTGELFF	TGTGCCAGCAGTTGGGCCAGGAACACCGGGGAGCTGTTTTTT
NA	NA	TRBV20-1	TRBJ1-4	CSARDPTGGGHEKLFF	TGCAGTGCTAGAGATCCAACCGGGGGAGGGCATGAAAAACTGTTTTTT
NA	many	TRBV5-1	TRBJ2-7	CASSSSSYEQYF	TGCGCCAGCAGTTCGAGCTCCTACGAGCAGTACTTC
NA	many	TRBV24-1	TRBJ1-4	CATSDNGAANEKLFF	TGTGCCACCAGTGATAACGGGGCCGCCAATGAAAAACTGTTTTTT
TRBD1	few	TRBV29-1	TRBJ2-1	CSVSTGRQFF	TGCAGCGTGTCGACAGGGCGTCAGTTCTTC
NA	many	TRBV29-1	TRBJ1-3	CSVGHSSGNTIYF	TGCAGCGTCGGACATAGCTCTGGAAACACCATATATTTT
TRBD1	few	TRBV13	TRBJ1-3	CASSSGQGRNSGNTIYF	TGTGCCAGCAGCTCGGGACAGGGAAGGAACTCTGGAAACACCATATATTTT
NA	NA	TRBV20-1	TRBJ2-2	CSAPLVGRGTGELFF	TGCAGTGCCCCGCTCGTGGGCCGTGGCACCGGGGAGCTGTTTTTT
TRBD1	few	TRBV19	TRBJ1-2	CASTRITGGLYYGYTF	TGTGCCAGTACCCGGATAACAGGGGGGCTCTACTATGGCTACACCTTC
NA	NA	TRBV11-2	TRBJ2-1	CASNQNPSRFF	TGTGCCAGCAACCAAAACCCGAGTCGGTTCTTC
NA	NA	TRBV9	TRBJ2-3	CASSAERASVRDTQYF	TGTGCCAGCAGCGCCGAGCGGGCTAGTGTCAGGGATACGCAGTATTTT
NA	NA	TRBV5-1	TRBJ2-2	CASLPATGGELFF	TGCGCCAGCTTACCCGCAACGGGCGGGGAGCTGTTTTTT
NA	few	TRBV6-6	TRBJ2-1	CASSSEGEQFF	TGTGCCAGCAGTTCAGAGGGTGAGCAGTTCTTC
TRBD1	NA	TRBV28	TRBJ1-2	CASTLTGGSGGYTF	TGTGCCAGCACCCTGACAGGGGGAAGTGGTGGCTACACCTTC
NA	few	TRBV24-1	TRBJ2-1	CATRQASYNEQFF	TGTGCCACCCGACAGGCGTCCTACAATGAGCAGTTCTTC
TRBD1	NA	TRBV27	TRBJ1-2	CVSSLSTGHYGYTF	TGTGTCAGCAGTTTATCGACAGGGCACTATGGCTACACCTTC
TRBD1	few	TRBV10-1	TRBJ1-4	CASSESFGQGNKKLFF	TGCGCCAGCAGTGAGTCGTTCGGACAGGGGAATAAAAAACTGTTTTTT
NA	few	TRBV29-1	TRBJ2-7	CSRCAPDSSYEQYF	TGCAGCAGATGCGCGCCTGATAGCTCCTACGAGCAGTACTTC
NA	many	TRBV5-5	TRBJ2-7	CASSLVGGYEQYF	TGTGCCAGCAGCTTGGTAGGGGGCTACGAGCAGTACTTC
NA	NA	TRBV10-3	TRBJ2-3	CAISEYTSLGDTQYF	TGTGCCATCAGTGAGTACACATCCCTGGGAGATACGCAGTATTTT
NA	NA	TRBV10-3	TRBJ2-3	CAISELLDTQYF	TGTGCCATCAGTGAACTACTCGATACGCAGTATTTT
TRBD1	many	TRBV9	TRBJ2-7	CASSARGDRGIAYEQYF	TGTGCCAGCAGCGCAAGGGGGGACAGGGGAATAGCTTACGAGCAGTACTTC
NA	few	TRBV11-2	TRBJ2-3	CASSLLGGDTDTQYF	TGTGCCAGCAGCTTATTAGGCGGGGACACAGATACGCAGTATTTT
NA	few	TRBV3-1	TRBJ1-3	CASSQGGGSGNTIYF	TGTGCCAGCAGCCAAGGGGGGGGCTCTGGAAACACCATATATTTT
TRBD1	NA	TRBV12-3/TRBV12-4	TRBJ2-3	CASSRQGFSTDTQYF	TGTGCCAGCAGCAGACAGGGCTTTAGCACAGATACGCAGTATTTT
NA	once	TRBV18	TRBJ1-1	CASSYGVNTEAFF	TGTGCCAGCTCTTATGGAGTGAACACTGAAGCTTTCTTT
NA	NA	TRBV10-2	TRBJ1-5	CASSFREGGNQPQHF	TGCGCCAGCAGTTTCAGGGAGGGGGGCAATCAGCCCCAGCATTTT